Below, 10 T cell receptor beta chains from the same sample are listed, as sequenced in a study of technical replicates of blood from a handful of donors. Libraries were prepared by immunoSEQ multiplex PCR; TCRdb keeps only in-frame clonotypes and omits some of them. The sample lists roughly 80,000 clones; about 96% were seen once. Input material: T cells isolated from PBMCs. The source of these receptors is a human donor in good health.

The V call is TRBV10-1, the J call TRBJ2-1, with D perhaps matching TRBD2 (6 bases). The CDR3 is 15 amino acids. Germline V gene sequence: CDR1 WNHNN, CDR2 SYGVQD (reference sequence). V lost 3 bases to trimming and J lost 4 bases, with 13 bases between them. The CDR3 is CASSDGGTGYNEQFF. The CDR3 nucleotides are TGCGCCAGCAGTGATGGCGGGACGGGTTACAATGAGCAGTTCTTC.

This clone was seen once. The chain is built from TRBV9 and TRBJ2-2, with 7 bases identical to TRBD1. Unmatched junction bases numbered 3, after V lost 0 bases and J lost 1 base. This CDR3 region has 16 residues. Germline values: CDR1 SGDLS, CDR2 YYNGEE. CDR3 residues: CASSVAGQKNTGELFF. The CDR3 nucleotides are TGTGCCAGCAGCGTAGCGGGACAGAAGAACACCGGGGAGCTGTTTTTT.

This sequence joins TRBV5-5 and TRBJ2-3, with TRBD2 as a possible D gene (5 bases). Germline CDR1 is SGHKS and CDR2 is YYEKEE (reference sequence). The CDR3 runs 15 residues. V dropped 0 bases and J dropped 4 bases, with 12 bases sitting between them. CDR3 DNA: TGTGCCAGCAGCTTGGCCTCAGTCGGGGCAGATACGCAGTATTTT. Translation gives CASSLASVGADTQYF. Full variable domain (remainder filled in from reference TRBV5-5 and TRBJ2-3): DAGVTQSPTHLIKTRGQQVTLRCSPISGHKSVSWYQQVLGQGPQFIFQYYEKEERGRGNFPDRFSARQFPNYSSELNVNALLLGDSALYLCASSLASVGADTQYFGPGTRLTVL.

The table lists this clone with a few counts. The chain uses TRBV19 and TRBJ2-1, with D tentatively TRBD2 (5 bases). The CDR3 is made up of 14 amino acids. CDR1 is LNHDA and CDR2 is SQIVND in the germline V gene (reference sequence). The ends were cut back, 3 bases at V and 2 bases at J, with 8 bases in the middle. The CDR3: CASSIATTYNEQFF. The CDR3, as DNA: TGTGCCAGTAGTATCGCGACTACCTACAATGAGCAGTTCTTC.

The chain links TRBV19 to TRBJ2-7; 8 nucleotides match TRBD1. The CDR3 runs 13 residues. V lost 9 bases and J lost 3; bases outside the gene matches: 7. Germline lookup yields CDR1 LNHDA and CDR2 SQIVND (reference sequence). In DNA form, the CDR3 reads TGTGCCAGCAAGGACAGGGAACACTACGAGCAGTACTTC. It is translated as CASKDREHYEQYF.

J is TRBJ2-2 and V is TRBV9, with 8 bases that match TRBD2. Per the germline V gene, CDR1 is SGDLS and CDR2 is YYNGEE. The CDR3 runs to 15 residues. With V trimmed by 2 bases and J by 7 bases, 7 bases remained unmatched. The CDR3 region is CASSVFGGAIGELFF. DNA of the CDR3: TGTGCCAGCAGCGTCTTCGGGGGGGCCATCGGGGAGCTGTTTTTT.

With regard to this clone: One end of the junction is discordant with germline, which a read error may explain. This CDR3 reads CASRPTSSDEQYF. CDR3 nucleotides: TGTGCCAGCAGGCCGACTAGCTCCGACGAGCAGTACTTC. The gene calls are TRBV2 and TRBJ2-7; 7 positions match TRBD2. CDR3 length equals 13 residues. Germline CDR1 SNHLY, CDR2 FYNNEI.

The CDR3 reads CASSSPGNEQFF. The CDR3 region has the DNA TGTGCCAGCAGCTCGCCGGGCAATGAGCAGTTCTTC. The chain carries TRBV27 and TRBJ2-1; D gene uncertain. The CDR3 totals 12 residues. Between the trimmed V and J ends, which lost 6 bases and 6 bases, there was a span of 9 bases. Germline assignment: CDR1 MNHEY and CDR2 SMNVEV (reference sequence).

The chain joins TRBV13 to TRBJ2-1; 10 bases map to TRBD2. This CDR3 is 13 amino acids long. V lost 0 bases and J lost 10; bases outside the gene matches: 0. The germline V gene has CDR1 PRHDT and CDR2 FYEKMQ (reference sequence). CDR3 sequence reads: CASSLGLAGEQFF. The CDR3, as DNA: TGTGCCAGCAGCTTAGGACTAGCGGGGGAGCAGTTCTTC.

This clone was recorded once. V is TRBV5-5 and J is TRBJ1-2; TRBD1 might be the D (6 bases). V was clipped by 5 bases and J by 4 bases, with 12 bases between them. In germline, CDR1 is SGHKS, CDR2 YYEKEE (reference sequence). The CDR3 spans 13 residues. CDR3 nucleotides: TGTGCCAGCAGTTATGGGGGCAGCTATGGCTACACCTTC. Translating it yields CASSYGGSYGYTF. Full variable domain (rest looked up from reference TRBV5-5 and TRBJ1-2): DAGVTQSPTHLIKTRGQQVTLRCSPISGHKSVSWYQQVLGQGPQFIFQYYEKEERGRGNFPDRFSARQFPNYSSELNVNALLLGDSALYLCASSYGGSYGYTFGSGTRLTVV.